The following is a T cell receptor (beta chain) sequence with its context. Its antigen is not known. With the read ending 3 residues before the CDR3 end, the germline J gene is used to fill in that end. This sample was included in a study of T cells in women clearing cervical HPV infection. Study conclusions and caveats: Combining TCR richness with V gene abundances gave roughly 0.8 AUC.

The CDR3 covers 16 residues. The V gene's germline CDR1 is KGHSH and CDR2 LQKENI. The trim removed 6 bases at V and 5 bases at J, leaving 11 bases unmatched. Here immunoSEQ multiplex PCR was the method, and the copy in TCRdb shows in-frame clones only, minus some. The ten top clones account for about 7.8%, within a sample of about 33,000 clones. The chain recombines TRBV18 with TRBJ2-3, with 10 bases lining up with TRBD2. The specimen was blood buffy coat. The clonotype comes from a woman aged 18-70 years with a cervical HPV16 infection that either progressed to CIN3+ or cleared (not recorded which). The CDR3: CASSPSLAGAGDTQYF. Partial CDR3 DNA: TGTGCCAGCTCGCCAAGCCTAGCGGGAGCTGGAGATACG.